Listed here are 5 T cell receptor beta chains from one sample, sequenced in a study of blood T cell repertoires in COVID-19. Libraries were prepared by immunoSEQ multiplex PCR; TCRdb keeps only in-frame clonotypes and omits some of them. The profile shows about 170,000 clones, roughly 90% of them singletons. Material for sequencing was peripheral blood. The receptors originated from a man in his thirties or forties with COVID-19, enrolled during active disease.

The chain couples TRBV27 to TRBJ1-2, with 7 bases fitting TRBD1. V dropped 0 bases and J dropped 5; count of bases not matched to a gene: 12. CDR3 length equals 17 residues. Germline CDR1 reads MNHEY; CDR2 reads SMNVEV (reference sequence). The CDR3 DNA is TGTGCCAGCAGTTTATCTGAGGGGGCCCAGTTTTGGTATGGCTACACCTTC. It specifies CASSLSEGAQFWYGYTF.

For the CDR3, the DNA is TGCGCCAGCAGCTTGGTTGGGCAGCAATATGGCTACACCTTC. Translating it yields CASSLVGQQYGYTF. The gene calls are TRBV5-1 and TRBJ1-2, with D unclear. Germline CDR1 and CDR2: SGHRS and YFSETQ. V was trimmed by 0 bases and J by 5 bases, leaving 11 bases between them. CDR3 size: 14 residues.

V gene TRBV18 combines with J gene TRBJ1-5, with D perhaps matching TRBD1 (6 bases). Germline CDR1 reads KGHSH; CDR2 reads LQKENI. V lost 0 bases and J lost 4, with 13 bases in between. The CDR3 contains 16 residues. This chain's CDR3 is CASSPPGTTPNQPQHF. CDR3 coding DNA: TGTGCCAGCTCACCACCAGGGACAACACCTAATCAGCCCCAGCATTTT.

The J gene is TRBJ2-7, the V gene TRBV5-4; 14 nucleotides line up with TRBD2. The length of the CDR3 is 16 residues. V was clipped by 1 base and J by 4 bases; unmatched bases: 4. Germline CDR1 reads SGHNT; CDR2 reads YYREEE (reference sequence). CDR3 sequence (DNA): TGTGCCAGCAGCTTGTTAGGGACTAGCGGGAGTTACGAGCAGTACTTC. Translating it yields CASSLLGTSGSYEQYF.

This chain joins TRBV6-5 and TRBJ1-2; possibly TRBD1 for D (6 bases). The CDR3 extends over 15 amino acids. Germline V gene lookup returns CDR1 MNHEY and CDR2 SVGAGI. The V end lost 0 bases, the J end lost 2 bases, and 10 bases lay between the germline ends. CDR3 region: CASSYSGTSNYGYTF. CDR3 nucleotide sequence: TGTGCCAGCAGTTACTCGGGGACATCCAACTATGGCTACACCTTC.